The 6 T cell receptor beta chains given below trace back to one sample, sequenced in a study of cytomegalovirus exposure and HLA in healthy donors. Amplification used 60 Vbeta primers and 13 Jbeta primers. The method was immunoSEQ multiplex PCR; TCRdb's version includes in-frame clones alone and lacks a portion of them. The sample has 140,000 to 150,000 clones; roughly 79% are singletons. The sequenced material came from PBMCs. The receptors were sampled from a woman aged 25 to 39 in good health and CMV-seronegative.

The V call is TRBV20-1, the J call TRBJ1-6; D is undetermined. Germline CDR1 is DFQATT and CDR2 is SNEGSKA (reference sequence). The CDR3 consists of 11 residues. Trimming pared 5 bases from V and 8 bases from J, leaving 7 bases between. CDR3 protein: CSAVGDSPLHF. For the CDR3, the DNA is TGCAGTGCTGTCGGGGATTCACCCCTCCACTTT.

The CDR3 here is CASSRGRDLNTEAFF. In DNA form, the CDR3 reads TGCGCCAGCAGCCGGGGCCGGGACTTGAACACTGAAGCTTTCTTT. The chain recombines TRBV5-1 with TRBJ1-1; weak D call: TRBD1 (5 bases). Germline assignment: CDR1 SGHRS and CDR2 YFSETQ. There are 15 residues in the CDR3. Trimming removed 4 bases at V and 0 bases at J, with 13 bases between.

The sample holds a few counts of this clone. This chain connects TRBV18 to TRBJ2-1, with TRBD1 as a possible D gene (5 bases). CDR1 and CDR2 (germline): KGHSH, LQKENI. The CDR3 runs 15 residues. Trimming left V 3 bases short and J 1 base short, with 10 bases between. The CDR3 DNA reads TGTGCCAGCTCACCGAAAGGGGTGTCCTACAATGAGCAGTTCTTC. As protein: CASSPKGVSYNEQFF.

V is TRBV9 and J is TRBJ1-1; possibly TRBD1 for D (5 bases). CDR3 length: 13 amino acids. The germline V and J ends were trimmed by 2 bases and 3 bases, with 8 bases remaining between them. Germline CDR1 and CDR2: SGDLS and YYNGEE. The chain's CDR3 is CASSVRGDTEAFF. CDR3 DNA: TGTGCCAGCAGCGTTCGGGGGGACACTGAAGCTTTCTTT.

The genes are TRBV27 and TRBJ1-5; TRBD1 agrees at 11 bases. The CDR3 is 15 residues long. Germline V gene data show CDR1 as MNHEY and CDR2 as SMNVEV (reference sequence). V lost 6 bases, J lost 6 bases, and 7 bases stayed unmatched. DNA of the CDR3: TGTGCCAGCAGCCCTCCCGGGACAGGGGGTCAGCCCCAGCATTTT. Encoded protein: CASSPPGTGGQPQHF.

This rearrangement joins TRBV5-1 to TRBJ1-1, with TRBD1 matching 9 bases. The CDR3 has 15 amino acids. CDR1 is SGHRS and CDR2 is YFSETQ in the germline V gene. V trimming: 4 bases; J trimming: 4 bases; junction bases outside the gene matches: 8. The CDR3 DNA reads as TGCGCCAGCAGCCCTGGGACAGGGAGGAGCACTGAAGCTTTCTTT. Encoded protein: CASSPGTGRSTEAFF. Using reference TRBV5-1 and TRBJ1-1 for the parts outside the CDR3, the full variable domain is KAGVTQTPRYLIKTRGQQVTLSCSPISGHRSVSWYQQTPGQGLQFLFEYFSETQRNKGNFPGRFSGRQFSNSRSEMNVSTLELGDSALYLCASSPGTGRSTEAFFGQGTRLTVV.